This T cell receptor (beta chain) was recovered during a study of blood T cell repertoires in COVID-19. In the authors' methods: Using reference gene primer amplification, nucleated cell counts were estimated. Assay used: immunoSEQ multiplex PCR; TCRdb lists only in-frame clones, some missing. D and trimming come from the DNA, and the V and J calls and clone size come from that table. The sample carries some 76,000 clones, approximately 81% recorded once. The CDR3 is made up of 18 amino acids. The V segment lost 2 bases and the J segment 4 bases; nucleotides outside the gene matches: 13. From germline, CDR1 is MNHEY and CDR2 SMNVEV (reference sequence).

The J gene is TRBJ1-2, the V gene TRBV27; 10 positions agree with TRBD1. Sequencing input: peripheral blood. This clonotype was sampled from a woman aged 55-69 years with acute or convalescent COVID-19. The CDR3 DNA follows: TGTGCCAGCAGTTTAGAGTATATCCCGGGACAGGGGTTCTATGGCTACACCTTC. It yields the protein CASSLEYIPGQGFYGYTF.